The entry that follows covers one T cell receptor (beta chain) sequence. Between the trimmed V and J ends, which lost 2 bases and 0 bases, there was a span of 6 bases. This CDR3 is built from 14 residues. Germline V gives CDR1 MGHDK, CDR2 SYGVNS. This specimen comes from a study of blood T cell repertoires in COVID-19. Produced via immunoSEQ multiplex PCR; TCRdb's table is partial and in-frame only. This sample has tens of thousands of clones, with 85% to 90% found just once. Participants, about 18 to 95 years old, spanned 25 or so US areas. This rearrangement joins TRBV25-1 to TRBJ2-3, with D unclear. This clonotype originated in a woman aged 40-49 years who had recovered from COVID-19. The material sequenced was PBMCs or T cells enriched from blood (not recorded which). For the CDR3, the DNA is TGTGCCAGCAGTGAACGCGGAAGCACAGATACGCAGTATTTT. This codes for CASSERGSTDTQYF. The whole variable domain, remainder taken from reference TRBV25-1 and TRBJ2-3, is EADIYQTPRYLVIGTGKKITLECSQTMGHDKMYWYQQDPGMELHLIHYSYGVNSTEKGDLSSESTVSRIRTEHFPLTLESARPSHTSQYLCASSERGSTDTQYFGPGTRLTVL.